The 2 T cell receptor beta chains below come from one sample, sequenced in a study of T cell repertoires in cytomegalovirus infection. Each CDR3 protein is one row after TCRdb ran MiXCR on the reads. The table includes roughly 230,000 distinct CDR3 sequences, around 12% detected once. Sequenced material: PBMCs. Receptors were obtained from a human donor in good health (CMV status not recorded). Some clones in this sample may be carry-over from other donors' samples.

V is TRBV19 and J is TRBJ1-1; possible D gene TRBD1, 6 bases. The CDR3 is 15 amino acids. From germline, CDR1 is LNHDA and CDR2 SQIVND (reference sequence). The ends were cut back, 3 bases at V and 4 bases at J, with 15 bases in the middle. CDR3 amino acids: CASSIESGASTEAFF. CDR3 nucleotides: TGTGCCAGTAGTATTGAGTCGGGGGCAAGCACTGAAGCTTTCTTT.

In its sample, this clonotype was seen a few times. The chain employs TRBV6-1 and TRBJ2-7; 13 nucleotides agree with TRBD2. The ends lost 10 bases at V and 2 bases at J; junction bases unmatched: 14. The CDR3 has 17 amino acids. The germline CDR1 and CDR2 sequences are MNHNS and SASEGT. The CDR3 loop reads CAKLPPRTSGRPYEQYF. The DNA for the CDR3 is TGTGCCAAACTCCCACCCCGGACTAGCGGGAGACCCTACGAGCAGTACTTC.